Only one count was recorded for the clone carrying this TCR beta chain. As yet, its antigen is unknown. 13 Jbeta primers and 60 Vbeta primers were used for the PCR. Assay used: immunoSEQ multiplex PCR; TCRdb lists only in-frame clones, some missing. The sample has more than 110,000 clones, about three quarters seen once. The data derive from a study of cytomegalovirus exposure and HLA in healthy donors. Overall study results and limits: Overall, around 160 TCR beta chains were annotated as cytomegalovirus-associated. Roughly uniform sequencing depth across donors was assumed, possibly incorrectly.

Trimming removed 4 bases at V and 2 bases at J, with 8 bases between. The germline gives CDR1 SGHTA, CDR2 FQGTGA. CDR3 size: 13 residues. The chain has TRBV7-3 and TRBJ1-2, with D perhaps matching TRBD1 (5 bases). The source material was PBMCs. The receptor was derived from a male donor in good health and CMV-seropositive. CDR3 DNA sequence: TGTGCCAGCAGCTCATCAGGGAACTATGGCTACACCTTC. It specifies CASSSSGNYGYTF. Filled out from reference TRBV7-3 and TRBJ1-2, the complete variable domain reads GAGVSQTPSNKVTEKGKYVELRCDPISGHTALYWYRQSLGQGPEFLIYFQGTGAADDSGLPNDRFFAVRPEGSVSTLKIQRTERGDSAVYLCASSSSGNYGYTFGSGTRLTVV.